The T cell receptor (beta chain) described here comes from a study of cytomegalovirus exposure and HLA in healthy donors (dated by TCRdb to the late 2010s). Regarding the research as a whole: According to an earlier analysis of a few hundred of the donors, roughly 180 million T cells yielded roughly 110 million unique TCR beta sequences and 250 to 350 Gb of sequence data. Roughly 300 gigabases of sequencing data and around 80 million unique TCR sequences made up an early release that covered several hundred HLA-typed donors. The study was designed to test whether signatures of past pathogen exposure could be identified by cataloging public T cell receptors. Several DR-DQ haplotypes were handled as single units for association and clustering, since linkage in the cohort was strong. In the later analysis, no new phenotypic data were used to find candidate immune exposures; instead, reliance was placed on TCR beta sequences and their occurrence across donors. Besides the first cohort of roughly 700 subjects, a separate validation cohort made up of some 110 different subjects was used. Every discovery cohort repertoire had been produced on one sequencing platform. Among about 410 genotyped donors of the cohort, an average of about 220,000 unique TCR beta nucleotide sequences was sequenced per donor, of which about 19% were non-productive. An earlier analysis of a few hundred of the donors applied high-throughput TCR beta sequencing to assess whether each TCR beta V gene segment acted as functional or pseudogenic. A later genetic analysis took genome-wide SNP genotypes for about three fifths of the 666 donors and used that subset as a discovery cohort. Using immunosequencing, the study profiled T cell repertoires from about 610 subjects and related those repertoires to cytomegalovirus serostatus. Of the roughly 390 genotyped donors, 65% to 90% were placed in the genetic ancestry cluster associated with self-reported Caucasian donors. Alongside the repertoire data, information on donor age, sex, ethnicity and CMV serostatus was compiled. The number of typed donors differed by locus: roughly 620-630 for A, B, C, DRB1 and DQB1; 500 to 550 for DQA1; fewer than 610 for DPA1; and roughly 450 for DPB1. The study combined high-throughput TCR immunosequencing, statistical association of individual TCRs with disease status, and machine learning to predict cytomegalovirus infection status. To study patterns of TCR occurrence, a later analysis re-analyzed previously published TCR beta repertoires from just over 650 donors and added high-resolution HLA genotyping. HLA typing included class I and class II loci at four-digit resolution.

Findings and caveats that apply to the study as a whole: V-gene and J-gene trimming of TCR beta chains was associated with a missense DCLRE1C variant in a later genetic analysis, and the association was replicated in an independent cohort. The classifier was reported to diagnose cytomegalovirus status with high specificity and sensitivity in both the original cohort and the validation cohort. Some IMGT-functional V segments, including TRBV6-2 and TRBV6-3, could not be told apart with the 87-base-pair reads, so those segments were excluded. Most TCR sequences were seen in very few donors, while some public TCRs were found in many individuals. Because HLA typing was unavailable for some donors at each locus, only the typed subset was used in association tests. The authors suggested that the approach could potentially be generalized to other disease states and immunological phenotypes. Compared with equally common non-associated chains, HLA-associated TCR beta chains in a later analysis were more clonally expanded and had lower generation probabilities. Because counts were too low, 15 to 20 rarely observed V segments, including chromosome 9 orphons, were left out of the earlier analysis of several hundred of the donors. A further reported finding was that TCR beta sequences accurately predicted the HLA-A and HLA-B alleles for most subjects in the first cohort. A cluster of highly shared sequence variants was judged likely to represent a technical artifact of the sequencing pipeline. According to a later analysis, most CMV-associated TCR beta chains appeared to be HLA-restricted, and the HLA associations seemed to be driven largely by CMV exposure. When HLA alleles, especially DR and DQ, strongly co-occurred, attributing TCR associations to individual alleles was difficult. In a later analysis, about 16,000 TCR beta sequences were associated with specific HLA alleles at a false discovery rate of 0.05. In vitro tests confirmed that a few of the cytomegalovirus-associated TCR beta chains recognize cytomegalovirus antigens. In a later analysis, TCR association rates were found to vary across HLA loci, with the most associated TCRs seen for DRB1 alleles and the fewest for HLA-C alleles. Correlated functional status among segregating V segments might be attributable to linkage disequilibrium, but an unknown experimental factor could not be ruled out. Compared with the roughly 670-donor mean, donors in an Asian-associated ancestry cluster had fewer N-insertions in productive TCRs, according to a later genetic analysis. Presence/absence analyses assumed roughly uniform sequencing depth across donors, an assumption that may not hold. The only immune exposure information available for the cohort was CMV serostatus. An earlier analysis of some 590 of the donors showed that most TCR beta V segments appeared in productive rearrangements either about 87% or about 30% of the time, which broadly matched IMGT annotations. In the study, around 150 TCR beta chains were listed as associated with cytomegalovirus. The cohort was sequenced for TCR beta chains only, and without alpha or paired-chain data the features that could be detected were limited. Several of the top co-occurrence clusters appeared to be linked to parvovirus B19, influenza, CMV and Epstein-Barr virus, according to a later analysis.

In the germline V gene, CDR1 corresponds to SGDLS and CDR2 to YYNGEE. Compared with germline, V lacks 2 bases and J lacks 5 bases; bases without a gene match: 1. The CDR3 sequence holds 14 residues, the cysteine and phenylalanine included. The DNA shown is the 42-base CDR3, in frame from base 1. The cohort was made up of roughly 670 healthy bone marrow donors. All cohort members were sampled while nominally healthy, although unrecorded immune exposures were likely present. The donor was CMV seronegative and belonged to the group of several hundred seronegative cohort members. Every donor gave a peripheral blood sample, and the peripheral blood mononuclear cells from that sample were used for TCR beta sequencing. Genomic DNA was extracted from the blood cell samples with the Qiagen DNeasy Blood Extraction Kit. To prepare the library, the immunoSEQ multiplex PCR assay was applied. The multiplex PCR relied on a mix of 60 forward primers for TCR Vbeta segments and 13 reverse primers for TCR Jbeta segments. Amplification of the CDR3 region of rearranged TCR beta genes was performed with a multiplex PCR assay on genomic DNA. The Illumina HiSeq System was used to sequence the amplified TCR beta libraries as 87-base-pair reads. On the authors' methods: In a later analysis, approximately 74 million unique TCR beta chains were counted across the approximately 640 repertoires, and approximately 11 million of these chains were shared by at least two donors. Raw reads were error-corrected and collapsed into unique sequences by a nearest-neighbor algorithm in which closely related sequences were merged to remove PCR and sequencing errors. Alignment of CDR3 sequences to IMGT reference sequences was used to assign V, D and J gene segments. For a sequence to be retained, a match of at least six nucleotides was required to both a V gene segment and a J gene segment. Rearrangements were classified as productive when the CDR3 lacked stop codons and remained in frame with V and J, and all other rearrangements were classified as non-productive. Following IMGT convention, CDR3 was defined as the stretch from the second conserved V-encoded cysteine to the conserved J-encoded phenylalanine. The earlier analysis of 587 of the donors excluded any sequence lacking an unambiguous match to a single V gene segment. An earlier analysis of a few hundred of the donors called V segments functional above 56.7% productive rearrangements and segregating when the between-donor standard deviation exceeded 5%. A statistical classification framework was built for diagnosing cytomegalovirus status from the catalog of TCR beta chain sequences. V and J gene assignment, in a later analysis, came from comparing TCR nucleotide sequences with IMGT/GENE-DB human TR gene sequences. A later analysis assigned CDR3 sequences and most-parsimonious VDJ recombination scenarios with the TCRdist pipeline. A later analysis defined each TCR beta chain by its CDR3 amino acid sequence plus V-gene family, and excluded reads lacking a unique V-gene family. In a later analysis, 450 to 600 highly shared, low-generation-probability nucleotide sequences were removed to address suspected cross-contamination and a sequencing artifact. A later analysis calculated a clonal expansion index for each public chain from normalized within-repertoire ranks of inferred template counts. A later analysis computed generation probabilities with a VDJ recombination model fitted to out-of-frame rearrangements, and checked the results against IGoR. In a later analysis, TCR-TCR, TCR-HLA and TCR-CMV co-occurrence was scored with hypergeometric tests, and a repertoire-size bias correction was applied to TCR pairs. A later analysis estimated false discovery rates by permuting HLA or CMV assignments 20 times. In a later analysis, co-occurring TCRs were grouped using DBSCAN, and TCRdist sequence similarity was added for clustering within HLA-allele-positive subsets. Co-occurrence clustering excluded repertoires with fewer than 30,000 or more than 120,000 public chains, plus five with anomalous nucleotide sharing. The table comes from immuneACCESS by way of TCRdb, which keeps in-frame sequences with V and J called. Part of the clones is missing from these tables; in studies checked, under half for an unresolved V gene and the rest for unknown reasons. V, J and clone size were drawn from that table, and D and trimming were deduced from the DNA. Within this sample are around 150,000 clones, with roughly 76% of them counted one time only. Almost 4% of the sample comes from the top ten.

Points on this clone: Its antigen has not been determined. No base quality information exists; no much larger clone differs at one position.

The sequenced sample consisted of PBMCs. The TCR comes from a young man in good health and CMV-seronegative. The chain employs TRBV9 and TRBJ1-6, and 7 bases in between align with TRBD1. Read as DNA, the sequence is TGTGCCAGCAGCGTGGGACAGAATAATTCACCCCTCCACTTT. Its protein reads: CASSVGQNNSPLHF.